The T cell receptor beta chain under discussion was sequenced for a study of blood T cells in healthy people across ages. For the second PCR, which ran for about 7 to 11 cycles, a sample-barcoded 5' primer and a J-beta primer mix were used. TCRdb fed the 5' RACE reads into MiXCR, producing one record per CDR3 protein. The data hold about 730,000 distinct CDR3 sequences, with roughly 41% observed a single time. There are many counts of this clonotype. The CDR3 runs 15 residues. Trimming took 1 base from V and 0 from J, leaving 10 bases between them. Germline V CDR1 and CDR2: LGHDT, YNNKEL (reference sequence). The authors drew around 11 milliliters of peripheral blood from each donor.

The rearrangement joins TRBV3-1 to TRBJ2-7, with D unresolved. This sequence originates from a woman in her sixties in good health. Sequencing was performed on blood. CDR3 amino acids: CASSQGSLSSYEQYF. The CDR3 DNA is TGTGCCAGCAGCCAAGGCTCCCTGAGCTCCTACGAGCAGTACTTC.